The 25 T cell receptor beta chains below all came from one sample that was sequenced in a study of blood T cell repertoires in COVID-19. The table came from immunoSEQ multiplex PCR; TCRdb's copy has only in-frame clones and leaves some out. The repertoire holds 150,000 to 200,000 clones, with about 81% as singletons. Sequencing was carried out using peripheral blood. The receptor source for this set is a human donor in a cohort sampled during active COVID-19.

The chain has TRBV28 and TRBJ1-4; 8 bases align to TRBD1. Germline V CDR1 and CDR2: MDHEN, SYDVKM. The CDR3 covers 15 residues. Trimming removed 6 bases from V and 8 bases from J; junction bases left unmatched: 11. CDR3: CASRGPGTGNEKLFF. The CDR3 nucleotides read TGTGCCAGCAGAGGACCTGGGACAGGCAACGAAAAACTGTTTTTT.

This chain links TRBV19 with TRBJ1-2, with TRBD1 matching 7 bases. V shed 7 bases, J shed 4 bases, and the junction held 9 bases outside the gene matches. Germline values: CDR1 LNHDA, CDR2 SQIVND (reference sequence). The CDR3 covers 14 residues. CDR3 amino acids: CASTRKQGSYGYTF. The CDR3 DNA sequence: TGTGCCAGTACACGTAAACAGGGGAGCTATGGCTACACCTTC.

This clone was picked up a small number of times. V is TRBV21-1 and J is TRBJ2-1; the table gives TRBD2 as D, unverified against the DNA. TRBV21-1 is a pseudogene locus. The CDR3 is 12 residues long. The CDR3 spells CASSKARDEQFF. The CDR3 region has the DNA TGTGCCAGCAGCAAAGCTCGTGATGAGCAGTTCTTC.

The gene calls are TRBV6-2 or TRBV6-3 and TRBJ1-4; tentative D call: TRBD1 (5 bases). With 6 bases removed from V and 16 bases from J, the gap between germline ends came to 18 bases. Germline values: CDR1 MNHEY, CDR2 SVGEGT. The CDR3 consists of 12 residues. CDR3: CASSSSTGGKFF. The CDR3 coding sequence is TGTGCCAGCAGCTCCTCTACAGGTGGGAAGTTTTTT.

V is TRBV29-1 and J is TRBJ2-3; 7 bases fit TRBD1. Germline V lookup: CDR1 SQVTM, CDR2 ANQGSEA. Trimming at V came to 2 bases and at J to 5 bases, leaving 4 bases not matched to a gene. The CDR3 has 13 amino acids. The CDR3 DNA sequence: TGCAGCGTTGAATGGCAGGGGGTAGATACGCAGTATTTT. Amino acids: CSVEWQGVDTQYF.

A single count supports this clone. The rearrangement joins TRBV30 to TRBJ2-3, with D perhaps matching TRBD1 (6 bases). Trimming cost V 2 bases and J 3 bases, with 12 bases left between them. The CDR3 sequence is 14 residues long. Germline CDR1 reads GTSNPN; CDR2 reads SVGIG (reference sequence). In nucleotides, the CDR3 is TGTGCCTGGAGTTCCGGGACACCTACAGATACGCAGTATTTT. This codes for CAWSSGTPTDTQYF.

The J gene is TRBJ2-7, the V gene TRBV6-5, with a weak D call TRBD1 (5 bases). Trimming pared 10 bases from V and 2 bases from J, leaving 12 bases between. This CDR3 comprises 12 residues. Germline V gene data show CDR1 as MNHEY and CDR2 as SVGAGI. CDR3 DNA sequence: TGTGCCACCCAGGGAACCACCTACGAGCAGTACTTC. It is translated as CATQGTTYEQYF.

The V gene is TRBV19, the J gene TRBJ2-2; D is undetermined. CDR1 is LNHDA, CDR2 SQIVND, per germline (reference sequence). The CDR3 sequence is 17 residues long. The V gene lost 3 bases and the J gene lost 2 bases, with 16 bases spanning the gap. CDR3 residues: CASSIYSGEFNTGELFF. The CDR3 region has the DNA TGTGCCAGTAGTATTTATTCCGGAGAATTTAACACCGGGGAGCTGTTTTTT.

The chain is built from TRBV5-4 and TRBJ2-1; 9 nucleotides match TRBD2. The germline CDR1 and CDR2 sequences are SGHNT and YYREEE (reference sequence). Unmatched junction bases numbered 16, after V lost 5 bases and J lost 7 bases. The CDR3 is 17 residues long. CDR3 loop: CASSKPAAGGPGNEQFF. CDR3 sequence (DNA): TGTGCCAGCAGTAAACCGGCTGCGGGAGGGCCAGGAAATGAGCAGTTCTTC. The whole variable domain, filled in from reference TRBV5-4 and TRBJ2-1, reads ETGVTQSPTHLIKTRGQQVTLRCSSQSGHNTVSWYQQALGQGPQFIFQYYREEENGRGNFPPRFSGLQFPNYSSELNVNALELDDSALYLCASSKPAAGGPGNEQFFGPGTRLTVL.

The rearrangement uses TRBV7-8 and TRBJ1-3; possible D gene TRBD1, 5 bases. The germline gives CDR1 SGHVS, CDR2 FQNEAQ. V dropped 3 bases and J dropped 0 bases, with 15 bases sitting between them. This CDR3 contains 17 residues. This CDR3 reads CASSLGPDSLSGNTIYF. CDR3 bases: TGTGCCAGCAGCTTGGGGCCCGACAGCCTCTCTGGAAACACCATATATTTT.

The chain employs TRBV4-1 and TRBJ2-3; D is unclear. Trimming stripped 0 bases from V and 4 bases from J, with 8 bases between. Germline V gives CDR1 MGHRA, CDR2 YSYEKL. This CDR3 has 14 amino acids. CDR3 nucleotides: TGCGCCAGCAGCCAAGAAACTTATTCAGATACGCAGTATTTT. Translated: CASSQETYSDTQYF.

In DNA, the CDR3 is TGTGCCAGCAGTGAGAGGAGTGGGGGCGCAACTAATGAAAAACTGTTTTTT. Protein product: CASSERSGGATNEKLFF. The chain uses TRBV6-1 and TRBJ1-4; D perhaps matches TRBD1 (6 bases). Germline V gene sequence: CDR1 MNHNS, CDR2 SASEGT. Trimming left V 3 bases short and J 0 bases short, with 14 bases between. This CDR3 spans 17 amino acids.

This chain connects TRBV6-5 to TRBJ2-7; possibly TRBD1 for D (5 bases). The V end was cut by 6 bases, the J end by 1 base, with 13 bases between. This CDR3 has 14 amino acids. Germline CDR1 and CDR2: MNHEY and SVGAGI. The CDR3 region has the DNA TGTGCCAGCAGCCTCCAGGGTTCTTCCTACGAGCAGTACTTC. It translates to CASSLQGSSYEQYF.

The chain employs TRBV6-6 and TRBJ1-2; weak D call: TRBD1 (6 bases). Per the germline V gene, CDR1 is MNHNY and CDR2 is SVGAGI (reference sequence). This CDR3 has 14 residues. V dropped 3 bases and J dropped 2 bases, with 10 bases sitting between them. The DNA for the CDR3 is TGTGCCAGCAGTTATCAGGGGCAAAACTATGGCTACACCTTC. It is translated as CASSYQGQNYGYTF.

The CDR3 DNA is TGTGCCAGCAGTACAGGGGGCACTGAAGCTTTCTTT. Translated: CASSTGGTEAFF. This rearrangement joins TRBV27 to TRBJ1-1, with 8 bases identical to TRBD1. Germline values: CDR1 MNHEY, CDR2 SMNVEV (reference sequence). The ends lost 5 bases at V and 4 bases at J; junction bases unmatched: 0. This CDR3 comprises 12 residues.

CDR3 nucleotide sequence: TGTGCCAGCAGCCCTCTTTCCGGGGGGAGAGATGAGCAGTTCTTC. Amino acid sequence: CASSPLSGGRDEQFF. V usage is TRBV14 and J usage is TRBJ2-1; 7 bases are a match to TRBD2. Trimming took 4 bases from V and 8 from J; bases not matched to a gene: 11. The CDR3 covers 15 residues. Germline CDR1 is SGHDN and CDR2 is FVKESK.

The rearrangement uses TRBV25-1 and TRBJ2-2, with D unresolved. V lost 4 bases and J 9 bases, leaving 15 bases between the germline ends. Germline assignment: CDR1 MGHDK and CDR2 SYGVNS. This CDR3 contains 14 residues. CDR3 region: CASSGDTYRRELFF. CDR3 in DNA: TGTGCCAGCAGTGGAGACACATACCGTAGGGAGCTGTTTTTT. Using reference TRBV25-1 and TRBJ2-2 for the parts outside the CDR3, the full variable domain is EADIYQTPRYLVIGTGKKITLECSQTMGHDKMYWYQQDPGMELHLIHYSYGVNSTEKGDLSSESTVSRIRTEHFPLTLESARPSHTSQYLCASSGDTYRRELFFGEGSRLTVL.

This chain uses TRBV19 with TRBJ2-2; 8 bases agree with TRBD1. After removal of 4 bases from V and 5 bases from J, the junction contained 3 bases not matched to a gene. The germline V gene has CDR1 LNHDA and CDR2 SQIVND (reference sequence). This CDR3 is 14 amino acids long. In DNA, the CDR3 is TGTGCCAGTAGTACGACAGGGGCGACCGGGGAGCTGTTTTTT. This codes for CASSTTGATGELFF. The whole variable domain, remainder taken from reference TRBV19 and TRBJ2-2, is DGGITQSPKYLFRKEGQNVTLSCEQNLNHDAMYWYRQDPGQGLRLIYYSQIVNDFQKGDIAEGYSVSREKKESFPLTVTSAQKNPTAFYLCASSTTGATGELFFGEGSRLTVL.

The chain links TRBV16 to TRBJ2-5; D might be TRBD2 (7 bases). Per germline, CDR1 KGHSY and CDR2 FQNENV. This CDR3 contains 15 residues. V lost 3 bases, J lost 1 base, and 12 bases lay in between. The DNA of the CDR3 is TGTGCCAGCAGCCAGGGGGCGGGAGCCCAAGAGACCCAGTACTTC. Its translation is CASSQGAGAQETQYF.

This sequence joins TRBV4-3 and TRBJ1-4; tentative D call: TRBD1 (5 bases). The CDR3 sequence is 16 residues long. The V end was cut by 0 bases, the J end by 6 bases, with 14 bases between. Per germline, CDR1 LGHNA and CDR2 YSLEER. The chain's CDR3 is CASSQDWRGGDEKLFF. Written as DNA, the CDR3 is TGCGCCAGCAGCCAAGATTGGAGGGGAGGAGATGAAAAACTGTTTTTT.

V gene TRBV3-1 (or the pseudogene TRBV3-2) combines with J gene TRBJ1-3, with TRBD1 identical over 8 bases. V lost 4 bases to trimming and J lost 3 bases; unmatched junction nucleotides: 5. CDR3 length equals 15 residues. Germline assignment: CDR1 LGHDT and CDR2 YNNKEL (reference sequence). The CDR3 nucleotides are TGTGCCAGCAGCCGCAAAGGACAGGGTGGAAACACCATATATTTT. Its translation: CASSRKGQGGNTIYF.

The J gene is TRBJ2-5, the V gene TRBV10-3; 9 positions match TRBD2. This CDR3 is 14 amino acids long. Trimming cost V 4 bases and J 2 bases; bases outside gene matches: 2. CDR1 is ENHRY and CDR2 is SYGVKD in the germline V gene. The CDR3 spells CAISGLAEQETQYF. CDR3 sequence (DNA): TGTGCCATCAGTGGACTAGCGGAACAAGAGACCCAGTACTTC.

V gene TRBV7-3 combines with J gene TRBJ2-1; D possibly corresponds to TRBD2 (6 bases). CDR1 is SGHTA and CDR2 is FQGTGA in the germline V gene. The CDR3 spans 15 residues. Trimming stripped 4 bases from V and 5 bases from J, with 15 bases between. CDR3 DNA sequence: TGTGCCAGCAGCTCCCCCCTGGGAGGCAACAATGAGCAGTTCTTC. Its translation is CASSSPLGGNNEQFF.

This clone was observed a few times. In nucleotides, the CDR3 is TGTGCCAGCAGCCTAATGCCCGGGACTACGAACACCGGGGAGCTGTTTTTT. As protein: CASSLMPGTTNTGELFF. The rearrangement uses TRBV7-3 and TRBJ2-2, with TRBD2 identical over 7 bases. J lost 0 bases, V lost 5 bases, and 9 bases had no gene match. The CDR3 runs to 17 residues. Germline CDR1 is SGHTA and CDR2 is FQGTGA.

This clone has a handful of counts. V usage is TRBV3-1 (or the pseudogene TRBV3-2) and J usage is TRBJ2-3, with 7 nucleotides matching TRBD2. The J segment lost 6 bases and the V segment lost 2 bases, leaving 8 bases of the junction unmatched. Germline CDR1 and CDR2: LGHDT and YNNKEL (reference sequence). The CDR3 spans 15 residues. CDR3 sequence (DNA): TGTGCCAGCAGCCAAATTTCCAGCGGGGTGGATACGCAGTATTTT. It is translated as CASSQISSGVDTQYF.